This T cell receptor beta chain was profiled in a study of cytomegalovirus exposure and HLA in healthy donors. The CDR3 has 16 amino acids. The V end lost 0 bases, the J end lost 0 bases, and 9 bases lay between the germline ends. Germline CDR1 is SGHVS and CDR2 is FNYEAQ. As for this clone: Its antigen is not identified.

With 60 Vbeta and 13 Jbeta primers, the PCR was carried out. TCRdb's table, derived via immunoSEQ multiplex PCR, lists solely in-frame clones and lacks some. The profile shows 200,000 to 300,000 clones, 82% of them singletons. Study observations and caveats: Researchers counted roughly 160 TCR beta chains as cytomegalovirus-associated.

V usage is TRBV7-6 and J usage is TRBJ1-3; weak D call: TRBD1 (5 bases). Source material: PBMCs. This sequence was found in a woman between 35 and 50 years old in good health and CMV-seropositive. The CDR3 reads CASSLARQHSGNTIYF. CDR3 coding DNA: TGTGCCAGCAGCTTAGCGAGACAGCACTCTGGAAACACCATATATTTT. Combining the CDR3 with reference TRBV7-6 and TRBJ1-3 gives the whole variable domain GAGVSQSPRYKVTKRGQDVALRCDPISGHVSLYWYRQALGQGPEFLTYFNYEAQQDKSGLPNDRFSAERPEGSISTLTIQRTEQRDSAMYRCASSLARQHSGNTIYFGEGSWLTVV.